The 5 T cell receptor beta chains listed next were all sequenced from one sample in a study of cytomegalovirus exposure and HLA in healthy donors. Vbeta (60) and Jbeta (13) primers were used in the PCR. Repertoires were generated with immunoSEQ multiplex PCR, while TCRdb's copy carries only in-frame clones and drops some. The sample lists approximately 140,000 clones; around 81% were seen once. The sample taken for sequencing was PBMCs. These receptors all stem from a middle-aged man in good health and CMV-seropositive.

The gene calls are TRBV27 and TRBJ2-5; no clear D gene. The DNA end is more similar to TRBJ2-7, so the J call may be wrong. This CDR3 is 13 amino acids long. Germline values: CDR1 MNHEY, CDR2 SMNVEV (reference sequence). CDR3 sequence reads: CASSLGRAYEQYF. CDR3 sequence (DNA): TGTGCCAGCAGTTTGGGCAGAGCTTACGAGCAGTACTTC.

The chain couples TRBV5-6 to TRBJ2-7; D gene unclear. Trimming removed 3 bases at V and 6 bases at J, with 7 bases between. The length of the CDR3 is 11 residues. The germline V gene has CDR1 SGHDT and CDR2 YYEEEE. CDR3 sequence: CASSSFGEQYF. Written as DNA, the CDR3 is TGTGCCAGCAGCTCGTTCGGCGAGCAGTACTTC.

This clone was observed a handful of times. The CDR3 coding sequence is TGTGCCAGCAGCTTAGATTGGCGGGGGGATCAAGAGACCCAGTACTTC. It is translated as CASSLDWRGDQETQYF. V gene TRBV7-8 combines with J gene TRBJ2-5; 8 bases agree with TRBD2. This CDR3 contains 16 residues. Germline CDR1 is SGHVS and CDR2 is FQNEAQ. J was trimmed by 2 bases and V by 1 base; bases with no gene match: 6.

This clone has only one observation. This chain connects TRBV7-2 to TRBJ2-2; the match to TRBD1 covers 7 bases. The V gene end was trimmed by 5 bases and the J gene end by 7 bases; junction bases not matched to a gene: 10. CDR1 and CDR2 (germline): SGHTA, FQGNSA. The CDR3 loop spans 15 amino acids. This chain's CDR3 is CASSEWDRVGGELFF. Written as DNA, the CDR3 is TGTGCCAGCAGCGAATGGGACAGAGTGGGCGGGGAGCTGTTTTTT. The variable domain in full, with the rest retrieved from reference TRBV7-2 and TRBJ2-2, is GAGVSQSPSNKVTEKGKDVELRCDPISGHTALYWYRQSLGQGLEFLIYFQGNSAPDKSGLPSDRFSAERTGGSVSTLTIQRTQQEDSAVYLCASSEWDRVGGELFFGEGSRLTVL.

The V and J genes are TRBV2 and TRBJ2-3; TRBD2 matches at 14 bases. The CDR3 length is 15 residues. J lost 9 bases, V lost 6 bases, and 8 bases had no gene match. CDR1 is SNHLY and CDR2 is FYNNEI in the germline V gene. The CDR3 spells CASRDGTSGSRTQYF. The CDR3 region has the DNA TGTGCCAGCAGAGACGGGACTAGCGGGAGCAGAACGCAGTATTTT.